Shown below are 17 T cell receptor beta chains from a single sample sequenced in a study of OX40 agonist ivuxolimab in advanced cancers. Profiled with immunoSEQ multiplex PCR; TCRdb holds only in-frame clones, not every one. The profile covers 100,000 to 150,000 clones, with roughly 90% appearing a single time and about 0.81% taken by the ten largest. The sample consisted of CD4+ or CD8+ T cells sorted from blood, taken in a trial of the OX40 agonist ivuxolimab. Every receptor here comes from an adult with an advanced solid tumor such as melanoma, head and neck, liver or kidney cancer.

This clone was found once. The CDR3: CASSVYLRDGYTF. In nucleotides, the CDR3 is TGTGCCAGCAGTGTCTACTTGAGGGATGGCTACACCTTC. This rearrangement joins TRBV6-4 to TRBJ1-2; D gene unclear. This CDR3 spans 13 amino acids. Looked up from germline, CDR1 is MRHNA and CDR2 is SNTAGT. The V end lost 4 bases, the J end lost 6 bases, and 12 bases lay between the germline ends.

This rearrangement joins TRBV5-4 to TRBJ1-1; the D is unclear. V dropped 5 bases and J dropped 0 bases, with 5 bases sitting between them. Germline CDR1 reads SGHNT; CDR2 reads YYREEE (reference sequence). This CDR3 is 12 amino acids long. The CDR3 bases are TGTGCCAGCAGTTCCATGAACACTGAAGCTTTCTTT. Translating gives CASSSMNTEAFF.

This clone has only one observation. The chain combines TRBV10-3 with TRBJ1-1; the D gene is possibly TRBD1 (6 bases). V was clipped by 3 bases and J by 5 bases, with 22 bases between them. The germline V gene encodes CDR1 ENHRY and CDR2 SYGVKD. The CDR3 runs to 17 residues. In DNA form, the CDR3 reads TGTGCCATCAGTGACGGTTTTCCAGGGGTTGTAGGGACTGAAGCTTTCTTT. This codes for CAISDGFPGVVGTEAFF.

The V gene is TRBV5-5, the J gene TRBJ2-2, with D perhaps matching TRBD2 (5 bases). Per the germline V gene, CDR1 is SGHKS and CDR2 is YYEKEE (reference sequence). The CDR3 has 12 residues. Trimming cost V 4 bases and J 5 bases, with 6 bases left between them. In DNA, the CDR3 is TGTGCCAGCAGCCGCGGGACCGGGGAGCTGTTTTTT. It specifies CASSRGTGELFF.

The rearrangement joins TRBV27 to TRBJ1-2; TRBD1 aligns across 9 bases. The germline V gene encodes CDR1 MNHEY and CDR2 SMNVEV (reference sequence). The CDR3 consists of 17 residues. With 5 bases clipped from V and 7 bases from J, the junction kept 17 bases outside the gene matches. CDR3: CASSPFSVVQGAGGYTF. In nucleotides, the CDR3 is TGTGCCAGCAGTCCATTCTCTGTTGTACAGGGGGCGGGTGGCTACACCTTC.

V usage is TRBV4-2 and J usage is TRBJ2-7; 10 nucleotides match TRBD2. The germline gives CDR1 LGHNA, CDR2 YNFKEQ. V was pared by 3 bases and J by 2 bases, with 7 bases of the junction left unmatched. This CDR3 has 16 residues. The CDR3 sequence: CASSQASGTSAYEQYF. The CDR3 coding sequence is TGTGCCAGCAGCCAGGCATCCGGGACTAGCGCCTACGAGCAGTACTTC.

The chain links TRBV6-6 to TRBJ1-5; D perhaps matches TRBD1 (5 bases). Looked up from germline, CDR1 is MNHNY and CDR2 is SVGAGI (reference sequence). Trimming pared 5 bases from V and 6 bases from J, leaving 14 bases between. This CDR3 comprises 14 residues. CDR3 nucleotide sequence: TGTGCCAGCAGTCCCGGGGCAGGCTTTCAGCCCCAGCATTTT. Its translation: CASSPGAGFQPQHF.

J is TRBJ1-1 and V is TRBV2, with 7 nucleotides matching TRBD1. Germline CDR1 SNHLY, CDR2 FYNNEI. V lost 9 bases to trimming and J lost 5 bases; unmatched junction nucleotides: 12. The CDR3 covers 14 residues. CDR3 sequence: CARTTGLLGTEAFF. CDR3 DNA: TGTGCCAGAACGACAGGGTTGCTTGGTACTGAAGCTTTCTTT. The full variable domain, completed using reference TRBV2 and TRBJ1-1, is EPEVTQTPSHQVTQMGQEVILRCVPISNHLYFYWYRQILGQKVEFLVSFYNNEISEKSEIFDDQFSVERPDGSNFTLKIRSTKLEDSAMYFCARTTGLLGTEAFFGQGTRLTVV.

V usage is TRBV7-8 and J usage is TRBJ1-5; perhaps TRBD1 as D (6 bases). This CDR3 is 16 amino acids long. Trimming took off 4 bases at V and 0 bases at J, with 13 bases between the two ends. CDR1 SGHVS and CDR2 FQNEAQ come from the germline V gene. The CDR3 sequence is CASSSGTLGSNQPQHF. The CDR3 nucleotides read TGTGCCAGCAGCTCCGGGACATTGGGTAGCAATCAGCCCCAGCATTTT.

The chain has TRBV18 and TRBJ2-5; 8 nucleotides match TRBD2. V dropped 1 base and J dropped 0; count of bases not matched to a gene: 4. The germline CDR1 and CDR2 sequences are KGHSH and LQKENI. The CDR3 consists of 16 residues. This CDR3 reads CASSPLSGTYQETQYF. The DNA of the CDR3 is TGTGCCAGCTCACCACTTAGCGGGACTTACCAAGAGACCCAGTACTTC.

The CDR3 is CASSLGGRFNEQFF. The CDR3 DNA sequence: TGTGCCAGCAGCTTAGGAGGTAGATTCAATGAGCAGTTCTTC. This chain uses TRBV7-2 with TRBJ2-1; unclear D gene. The CDR3 contains 14 residues. Trimming removed 1 base at V and 6 bases at J, with 10 bases between. Germline CDR1 is SGHTA and CDR2 is FQGNSA.

The chain recombines TRBV10-3 with TRBJ1-5, with a tentative D call TRBD1 (5 bases). V was clipped by 8 bases and J by 0 bases, with 11 bases between them. This CDR3 spans 14 amino acids. Germline values: CDR1 ENHRY, CDR2 SYGVKD. CDR3 in DNA: TGTGCCATCGGGGGGGAGGGTAGCAATCAGCCCCAGCATTTT. Translation gives CAIGGEGSNQPQHF.

The J gene is TRBJ2-3, the V gene TRBV7-2; D not resolved. CDR3 length: 12 residues. From germline, CDR1 is SGHTA and CDR2 FQGNSA. Between the trimmed V and J ends, which lost 1 base and 3 bases, there was a span of 2 bases. The CDR3: CASSLGTDTQYF. The CDR3 DNA sequence: TGTGCCAGCAGCTTAGGGACAGATACGCAGTATTTT.

The genes are TRBV30 and TRBJ2-5; D is unclear. The CDR3 length is 14 residues. Germline V gene data show CDR1 as GTSNPN and CDR2 as SVGIG (reference sequence). The germline V and J ends were trimmed by 2 bases and 2 bases, with 12 bases remaining between them. The CDR3 is CAWSSSDGQETQYF. The CDR3 region has the DNA TGTGCCTGGAGTTCCTCGGACGGTCAAGAGACCCAGTACTTC.

The chain has TRBV6-5 and TRBJ1-2; possibly TRBD1 for D (5 bases). Per the germline V gene, CDR1 is MNHEY and CDR2 is SVGAGI. V was clipped by 7 bases and J by 7 bases, with 19 bases between them. The CDR3 length is 14 residues. This CDR3 is CASTPATATSGYTF. CDR3 bases: TGTGCCAGCACCCCCGCGACAGCCACAAGTGGCTACACCTTC.

This sequence joins TRBV27 and TRBJ1-2, with 11 bases fitting TRBD1. The CDR3 is 15 amino acids. Germline loops: CDR1 MNHEY, CDR2 SMNVEV (reference sequence). The V and J ends lost 5 bases and 3 bases, in that order; junction bases with no gene match: 5. CDR3 amino acids: CASSGRTGGYYGYTF. DNA of the CDR3: TGTGCCAGCAGTGGGAGGACAGGGGGCTACTATGGCTACACCTTC.

This clone showed up just a few times. The V gene is TRBV6-1, the J gene TRBJ1-3; a possible D gene is TRBD1 (5 bases). The CDR3 has 14 amino acids. V was pared by 5 bases and J by 0 bases, with 8 bases between. CDR1 and CDR2 from the germline V gene are MNHNS and SASEGT. The CDR3 nucleotides are TGTGCCAGCAGTCCAGGGAGCTCTGGAAACACCATATATTTT. Its translation: CASSPGSSGNTIYF.